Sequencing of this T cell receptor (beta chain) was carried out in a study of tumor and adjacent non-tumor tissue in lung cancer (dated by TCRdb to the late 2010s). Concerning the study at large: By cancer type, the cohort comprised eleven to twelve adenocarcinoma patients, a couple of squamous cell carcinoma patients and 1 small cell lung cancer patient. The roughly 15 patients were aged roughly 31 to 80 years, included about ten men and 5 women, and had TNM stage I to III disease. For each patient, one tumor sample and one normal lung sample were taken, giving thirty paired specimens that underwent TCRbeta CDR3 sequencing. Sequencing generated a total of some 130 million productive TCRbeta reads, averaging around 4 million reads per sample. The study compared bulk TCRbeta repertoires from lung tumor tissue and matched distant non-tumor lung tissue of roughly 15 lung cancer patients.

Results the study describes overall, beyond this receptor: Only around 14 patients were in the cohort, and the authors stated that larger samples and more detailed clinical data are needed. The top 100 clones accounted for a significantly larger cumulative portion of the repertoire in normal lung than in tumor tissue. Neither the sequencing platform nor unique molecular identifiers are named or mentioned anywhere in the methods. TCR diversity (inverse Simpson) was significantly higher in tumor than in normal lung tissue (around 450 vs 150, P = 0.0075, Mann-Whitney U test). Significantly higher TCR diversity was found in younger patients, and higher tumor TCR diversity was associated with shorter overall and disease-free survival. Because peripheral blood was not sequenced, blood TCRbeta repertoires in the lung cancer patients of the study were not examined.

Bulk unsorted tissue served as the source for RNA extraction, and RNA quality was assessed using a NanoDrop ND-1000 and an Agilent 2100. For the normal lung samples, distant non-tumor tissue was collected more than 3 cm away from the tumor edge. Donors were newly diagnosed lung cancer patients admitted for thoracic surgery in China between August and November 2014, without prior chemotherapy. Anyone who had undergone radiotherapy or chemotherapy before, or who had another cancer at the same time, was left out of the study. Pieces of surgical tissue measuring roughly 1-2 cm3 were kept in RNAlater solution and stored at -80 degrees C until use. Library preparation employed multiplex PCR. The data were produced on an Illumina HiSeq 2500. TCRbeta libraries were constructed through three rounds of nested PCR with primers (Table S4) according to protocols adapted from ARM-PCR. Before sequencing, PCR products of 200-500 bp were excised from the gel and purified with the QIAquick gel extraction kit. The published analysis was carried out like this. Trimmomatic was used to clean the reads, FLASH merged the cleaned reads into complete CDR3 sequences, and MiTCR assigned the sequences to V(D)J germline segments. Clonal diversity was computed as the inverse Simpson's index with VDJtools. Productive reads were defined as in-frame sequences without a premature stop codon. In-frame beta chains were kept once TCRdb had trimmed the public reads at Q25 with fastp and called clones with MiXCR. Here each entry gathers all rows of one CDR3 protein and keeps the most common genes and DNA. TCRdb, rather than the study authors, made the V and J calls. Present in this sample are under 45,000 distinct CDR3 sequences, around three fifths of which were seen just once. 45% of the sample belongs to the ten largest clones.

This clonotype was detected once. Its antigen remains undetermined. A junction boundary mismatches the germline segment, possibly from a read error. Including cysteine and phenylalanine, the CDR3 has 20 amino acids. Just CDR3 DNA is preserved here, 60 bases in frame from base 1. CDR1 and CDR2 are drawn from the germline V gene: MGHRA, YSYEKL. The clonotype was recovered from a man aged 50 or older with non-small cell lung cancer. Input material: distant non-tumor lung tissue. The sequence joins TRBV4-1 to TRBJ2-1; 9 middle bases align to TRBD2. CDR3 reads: CASRQVPLTFSGGSYNEQFF. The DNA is TGCGCCAGCAGGCAAGTCCCACTGACTTTCAGCGGGGGGTCCTACAATGAGCAGTTCTTC.